The 23 T cell receptor beta chains in this list originate from one sample, sequenced in a study of neurological immune-mediated disorders. TCRdb independently ran MiXCR on the 5' RACE reads; one entry per CDR3 protein. This table has 59,000 or so distinct CDR3 sequences, over 9.5% appearing once. Sequencing was done on a sample of PBMCs. Source of these receptors: a woman aged 60-75 years with HTLV-1-associated myelopathy (HAM/TSP).

This clonotype was counted many times. The genes are TRBV28 and TRBJ2-3; unclear D gene. This CDR3 comprises 15 residues. CDR1 is MDHEN and CDR2 is SYDVKM in the germline V gene. The ends were cut back, 6 bases at V and 7 bases at J, with 20 bases in the middle. CDR3 sequence reads: CASSLGGALVNTQYF. The CDR3 region has the DNA TGTGCCAGCAGCTTAGGCGGCGCCCTTGTAAATACGCAGTATTTT.

This clonotype was observed many times. The rearrangement links TRBV5-1 to TRBJ1-2; D gene unclear. Germline values: CDR1 SGHRS, CDR2 YFSETQ. This CDR3 region has 13 residues. Between the trimmed V and J ends, which lost 2 bases and 1 base, there was a span of 6 bases. CDR3 DNA: TGCGCCAGCAGCTTCGACGTTAACTATGGCTACACCTTC. The encoded protein is CASSFDVNYGYTF.

This clonotype was seen ten or more times. This chain uses TRBV9 with TRBJ2-5; 16 bases agree with TRBD2. The CDR3 has 18 amino acids. Germline trimming cut 1 base from V and 4 bases from J; bases unmatched to any gene: 7. Germline V gene lookup returns CDR1 SGDLS and CDR2 YYNGEE. The CDR3 bases are TGTGCCAGCAGCGTACCGGGACTAGCGGGAGGGCCGGGAGAGACCCAGTACTTC. The encoded protein is CASSVPGLAGGPGETQYF.

This clonotype was recorded many times. The chain joins TRBV4-2 to TRBJ1-5; D possibly corresponds to TRBD1 (5 bases). Between the trimmed V and J ends, which lost 0 bases and 0 bases, there was a span of 6 bases. This CDR3 is 15 amino acids long. Germline CDR1 is LGHNA and CDR2 is YNFKEQ. CDR3 loop: CASSQEGTSNQPQHF. In DNA form, the CDR3 reads TGTGCCAGCAGCCAAGAAGGGACTAGCAATCAGCCCCAGCATTTT.

The table lists this clonotype with many counts. V gene TRBV20-1 combines with J gene TRBJ2-1; no firm D call. Germline CDR1 DFQATT, CDR2 SNEGSKA (reference sequence). The CDR3 is 13 residues long. Trimming removed 6 bases at V and 12 bases at J, with 21 bases between. The CDR3 coding sequence is TGCAGTGCCCTCGTGGGCGCCCTATGGGGGCAGTTCTTC. Translated, it gives CSALVGALWGQFF.

This clonotype has a count of ten or more. The rearrangement joins TRBV5-1 to TRBJ2-6; 7 bases are shared with TRBD2. Germline values: CDR1 SGHRS, CDR2 YFSETQ. CDR3 length equals 18 residues. Trimming took 5 bases from V and 0 from J; bases not matched to a gene: 11. The CDR3, as DNA: TGCGCCAGCAGGTGGCTAGCGGAAGGGAACTCTGGGGCCAACGTCCTGACTTTC. Protein product: CASRWLAEGNSGANVLTF.

This clonotype was seen ten or more times. The V and J genes are TRBV7-3 and TRBJ2-6; 8 nucleotides match TRBD2. Germline CDR1 reads SGHTA; CDR2 reads FQGTGA. Trimming at V came to 5 bases and at J to 2 bases, leaving 8 bases not matched to a gene. This CDR3 has 17 amino acids. CDR3 amino acids: CASSPIAGTTGANVLTF. CDR3 nucleotide sequence: TGTGCCAGCAGCCCCATAGCGGGAACGACTGGGGCCAACGTCCTGACTTTC.

This clonotype was recorded at least ten times. The genes are TRBV6-5 and TRBJ2-3; 10 bases fit TRBD2. The CDR3 has 17 amino acids. V was pared by 0 bases and J by 1 base, with 4 bases of the junction left unmatched. The germline V gene has CDR1 MNHEY and CDR2 SVGAGI. CDR3 region: CASSYSIAGGRTDTQYF. CDR3 DNA sequence: TGTGCCAGCAGTTACTCGATAGCGGGAGGCCGCACAGATACGCAGTATTTT.

This chain joins TRBV6-1 and TRBJ2-7; D is undetermined. V lost 2 bases, J lost 6 bases, and 11 bases lay in between. The CDR3 has 13 amino acids. Per germline, CDR1 MNHNS and CDR2 SASEGT. CDR3 bases: TGTGCCAGCAGTGAAAGTGGTCCAGCCGAGCAGTACTTC. Encoded protein: CASSESGPAEQYF.

Ten or more counts support this clonotype. The gene calls are TRBV6-5 and TRBJ2-3, with unresolved D. CDR1 MNHEY and CDR2 SVGAGI come from the germline V gene. V was pared by 7 bases and J by 0 bases, with 11 bases between. The CDR3 is 14 amino acids. CDR3 sequence (DNA): TGTGCCAGCAAAAGAACAGCTAGCACAGATACGCAGTATTTT. Translated: CASKRTASTDTQYF.

In this sample, this clonotype turned up many times. The chain uses TRBV15 and TRBJ2-3; weak D call: TRBD2 (6 bases). In germline, CDR1 is LNHNV, CDR2 YYDKDF (reference sequence). There are 17 residues in the CDR3. The germline V and J ends were trimmed by 0 bases and 1 base, with 14 bases remaining between them. The CDR3 sequence: CATSREAGRLGTDTQYF. CDR3 bases: TGTGCCACCAGCAGAGAGGCGGGGAGATTAGGCACAGATACGCAGTATTTT.

This clonotype was seen many times. The gene calls are TRBV6-5 and TRBJ2-4, with D possibly TRBD2 on 6 matching bases. Trimming pared 2 bases from V and 8 bases from J, leaving 13 bases between. Germline V lookup: CDR1 MNHEY, CDR2 SVGAGI. The CDR3 length is 14 residues. CDR3 in amino acids: CASSYELAYDIQYF. Here the CDR3 DNA reads TGTGCCAGCAGTTACGAACTAGCCTACGACATTCAGTACTTC.

This clonotype was counted ten times or more. The J gene is TRBJ1-2, the V gene TRBV28; D unresolved. Germline CDR1 is MDHEN and CDR2 is SYDVKM. V was cut by 9 bases and J by 3 bases, with 14 bases left in between. The CDR3 runs 13 residues. The CDR3 region is CASTSMGYYGYTF. The DNA of the CDR3 is TGTGCCAGTACTTCTATGGGGTACTATGGCTACACCTTC.

This clonotype appeared many times. J is TRBJ2-7 and V is TRBV4-1; 10 bases fit TRBD2. The germline V gene has CDR1 MGHRA and CDR2 YSYEKL. Losses at the gene ends were 0 bases for V and 2 bases for J; bases not matched to a gene: 4. This CDR3 contains 16 residues. CDR3: CASSQEGLAETYEQYF. The CDR3 bases are TGCGCCAGCAGCCAAGAAGGACTAGCGGAGACCTACGAGCAGTACTTC.

This clonotype was found many times. The chain has TRBV10-3 and TRBJ1-5; no clear D. V was cut by 5 bases and J by 5 bases, with 10 bases left in between. The CDR3 spans 13 residues. Germline V gene sequence: CDR1 ENHRY, CDR2 SYGVKD. The CDR3 sequence is CAISKLQDQPQHF. CDR3 in DNA: TGTGCCATCAGTAAACTGCAGGATCAGCCCCAGCATTTT.

This clonotype was found many times. The CDR3 DNA reads as TGCGCCAGCAGCGGAGGGACTAGCGGGAATCCCTACGAGCAGTACTTC. Its translation is CASSGGTSGNPYEQYF. This chain connects TRBV5-1 to TRBJ2-7; 13 bases agree with TRBD2. This CDR3 is built from 16 residues. CDR1 and CDR2 from the germline V gene are SGHRS and YFSETQ. J gave up 2 bases and V 4 bases, and 6 bases lay outside the gene matches.

The genes are TRBV10-2 and TRBJ2-1; the D gene is possibly TRBD1 (6 bases). V lost 6 bases and J lost 2, with 14 bases in between. This CDR3 region has 15 residues. CDR1 WSHSY and CDR2 SAAADI come from the germline V gene. CDR3 bases: TGCGCCAGCAGCCTGGACAGCGACCCCTACAATGAGCAGTTCTTC. Encoded protein: CASSLDSDPYNEQFF.

In this sample, this clonotype turned up many times. The chain links TRBV20-1 to TRBJ2-1, with D unresolved. The CDR3 covers 11 residues. The germline gives CDR1 DFQATT, CDR2 SNEGSKA (reference sequence). The V end was cut by 1 base, the J end by 8 bases, with 6 bases between. The CDR3 sequence: CSARGLDEQFF. The DNA for the CDR3 is TGCAGTGCTAGAGGTCTTGATGAGCAGTTCTTC.

The CDR3 bases are TGTGCCAGCAGTTTATCCGGAAACATTCAGTACTTC. This encodes CASSLSGNIQYF. J is TRBJ2-4 and V is TRBV28; no definite D call. Germline lookup yields CDR1 MDHEN and CDR2 SYDVKM. The CDR3 totals 12 residues. The V end lost 1 base, the J end lost 6 bases, and 4 bases lay between the germline ends.

In the case of this clonotype: One junction end disagrees with the germline gene, perhaps due to a read error. This chain joins TRBV20-1 and TRBJ1-6; no clear D. The CDR3 is 14 residues long. Looked up from germline, CDR1 is DFQATT and CDR2 is SNEGSKA (reference sequence). The CDR3 loop reads CSASSTAYNSPLRF. The CDR3 nucleotides are TGCAGTGCTAGCAGTACAGCTTATAATTCACCCCTCCGCTTT.

This clonotype was counted at least ten times. The V gene is TRBV20-1, the J gene TRBJ2-3; 7 bases align to TRBD2. This CDR3 has 14 residues. The V gene end was trimmed by 5 bases and the J gene end by 4 bases; junction bases not matched to a gene: 9. The V gene's germline CDR1 is DFQATT and CDR2 SNEGSKA (reference sequence). Here the CDR3 DNA reads TGCAGTGCTCGAAAGCGGGGCGTTTCAGATACGCAGTATTTT. It yields the protein CSARKRGVSDTQYF.

In its sample, this clonotype was seen many times. This chain uses TRBV2 with TRBJ2-6; D ambiguous. The CDR3 runs to 15 residues. Trimming took off 5 bases at V and 1 base at J, with 9 bases between the two ends. Germline CDR1 reads SNHLY; CDR2 reads FYNNEI. The CDR3 sequence: CASSLEESGANVLTF. The CDR3 coding sequence is TGTGCCAGCAGTCTAGAGGAGTCTGGGGCCAACGTCCTGACTTTC.

This clonotype has ten or more counts. J is TRBJ1-6 and V is TRBV4-1; D might be TRBD1 (6 bases). Deletions cut 3 bases from V and 5 bases from J, with 23 bases between. CDR3 length equals 19 residues. Germline CDR1 reads MGHRA; CDR2 reads YSYEKL. CDR3 sequence: CASSHPPGARGKNNSPLHF. CDR3 nucleotide sequence: TGCGCCAGCAGCCACCCCCCGGGGGCCAGGGGTAAGAATAATTCACCCCTCCACTTT.